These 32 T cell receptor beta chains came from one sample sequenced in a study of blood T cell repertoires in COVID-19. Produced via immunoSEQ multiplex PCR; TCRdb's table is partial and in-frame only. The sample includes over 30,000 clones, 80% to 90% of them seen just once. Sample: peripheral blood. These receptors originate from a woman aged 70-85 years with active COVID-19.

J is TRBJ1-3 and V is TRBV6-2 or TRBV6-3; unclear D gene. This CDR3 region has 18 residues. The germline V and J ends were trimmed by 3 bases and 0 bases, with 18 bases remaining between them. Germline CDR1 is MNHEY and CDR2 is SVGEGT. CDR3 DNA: TGTGCCAGCAGTTATCCCCATCGAGGCACCGTCTCTGGAAACACCATATATTTT. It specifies CASSYPHRGTVSGNTIYF.

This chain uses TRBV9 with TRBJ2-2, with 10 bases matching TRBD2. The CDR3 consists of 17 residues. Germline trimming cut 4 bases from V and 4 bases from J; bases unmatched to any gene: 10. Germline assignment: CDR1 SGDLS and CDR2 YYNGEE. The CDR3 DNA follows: TGTGCCAGCAGCTCCTTAAGCGGGGGGGTCGGCACCGGGGAGCTGTTTTTT. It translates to CASSSLSGGVGTGELFF.

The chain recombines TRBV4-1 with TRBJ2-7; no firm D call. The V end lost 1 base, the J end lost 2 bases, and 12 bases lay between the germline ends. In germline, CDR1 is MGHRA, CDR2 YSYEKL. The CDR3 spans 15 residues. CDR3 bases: TGCGCCAGCAGCCAAGTCCGAGACGGAGCCTACGAGCAGTACTTC. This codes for CASSQVRDGAYEQYF.

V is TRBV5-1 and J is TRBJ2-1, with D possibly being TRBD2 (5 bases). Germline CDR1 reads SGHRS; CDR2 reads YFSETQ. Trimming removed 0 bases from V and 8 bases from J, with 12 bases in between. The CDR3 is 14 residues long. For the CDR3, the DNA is TGCGCCAGCAGCTTGGTTTTGGGGAGCGATGAGCAGTTCTTC. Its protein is CASSLVLGSDEQFF. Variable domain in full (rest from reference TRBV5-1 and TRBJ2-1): KAGVTQTPRYLIKTRGQQVTLSCSPISGHRSVSWYQQTPGQGLQFLFEYFSETQRNKGNFPGRFSGRQFSNSRSEMNVSTLELGDSALYLCASSLVLGSDEQFFGPGTRLTVL.

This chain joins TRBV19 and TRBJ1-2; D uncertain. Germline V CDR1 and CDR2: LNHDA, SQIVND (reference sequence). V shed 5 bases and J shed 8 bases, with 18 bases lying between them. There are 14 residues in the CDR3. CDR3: CASSSPGGRWGYTF. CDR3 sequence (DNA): TGTGCCAGTAGTTCCCCAGGAGGGAGATGGGGCTACACCTTC. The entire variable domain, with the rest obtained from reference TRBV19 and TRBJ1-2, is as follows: DGGITQSPKYLFRKEGQNVTLSCEQNLNHDAMYWYRQDPGQGLRLIYYSQIVNDFQKGDIAEGYSVSREKKESFPLTVTSAQKNPTAFYLCASSSPGGRWGYTFGSGTRLTVV.

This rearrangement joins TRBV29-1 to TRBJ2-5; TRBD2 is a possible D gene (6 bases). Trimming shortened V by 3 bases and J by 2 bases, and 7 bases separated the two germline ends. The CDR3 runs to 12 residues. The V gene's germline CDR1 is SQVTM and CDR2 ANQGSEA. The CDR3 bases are TGCAGCGTTGATGCGGGGCAAGAGACCCAGTACTTC. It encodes CSVDAGQETQYF.

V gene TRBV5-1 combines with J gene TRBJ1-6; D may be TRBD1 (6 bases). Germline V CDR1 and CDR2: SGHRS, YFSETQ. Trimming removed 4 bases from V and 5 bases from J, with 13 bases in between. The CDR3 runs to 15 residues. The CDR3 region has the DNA TGCGCCAGCAGCCCGCGACAGGCCAATAATTCACCCCTCCACTTT. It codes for CASSPRQANNSPLHF.

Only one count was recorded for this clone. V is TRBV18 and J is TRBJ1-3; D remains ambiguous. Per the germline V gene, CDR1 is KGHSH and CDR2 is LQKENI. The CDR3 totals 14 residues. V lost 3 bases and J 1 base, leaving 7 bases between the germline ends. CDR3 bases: TGTGCCAGCTCACCGGAGGGATCTGGAAACACCATATATTTT. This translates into CASSPEGSGNTIYF.

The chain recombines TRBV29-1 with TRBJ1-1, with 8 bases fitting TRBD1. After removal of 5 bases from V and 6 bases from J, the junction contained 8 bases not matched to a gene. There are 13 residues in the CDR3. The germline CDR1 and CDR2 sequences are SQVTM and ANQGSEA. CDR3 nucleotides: TGCAGCGTTAGGCGGGACAGGCAGGCTGAAGCTTTCTTT. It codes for CSVRRDRQAEAFF. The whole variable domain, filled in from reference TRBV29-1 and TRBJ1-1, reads SAVISQKPSRDICQRGTSLTIQCQVDSQVTMMFWYRQQPGQSLTLIATANQGSEATYESGFVIDKFPISRPNLTFSTLTVSNMSPEDSSIYLCSVRRDRQAEAFFGQGTRLTVV.

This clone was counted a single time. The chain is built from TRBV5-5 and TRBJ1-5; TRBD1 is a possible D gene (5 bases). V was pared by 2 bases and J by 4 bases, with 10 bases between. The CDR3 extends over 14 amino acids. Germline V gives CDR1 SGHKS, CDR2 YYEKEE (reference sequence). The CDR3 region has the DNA TGTGCCAGCAGCTTCGGGAGGGGTAATCAGCCCCAGCATTTT. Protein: CASSFGRGNQPQHF.

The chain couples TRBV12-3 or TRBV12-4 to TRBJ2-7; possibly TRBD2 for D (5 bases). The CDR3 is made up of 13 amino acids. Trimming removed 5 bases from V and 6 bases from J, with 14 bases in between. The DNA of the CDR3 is TGTGCCAGCAGTGCGGGCCCAGCATCCGAGCAGTACTTC. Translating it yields CASSAGPASEQYF.

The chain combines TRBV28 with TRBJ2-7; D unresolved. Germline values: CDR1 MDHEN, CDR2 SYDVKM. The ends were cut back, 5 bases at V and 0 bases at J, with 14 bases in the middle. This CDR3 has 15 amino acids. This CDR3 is CASSSLQQPSYEQYF. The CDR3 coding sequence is TGTGCCAGCAGTAGTCTCCAACAACCCTCCTACGAGCAGTACTTC.

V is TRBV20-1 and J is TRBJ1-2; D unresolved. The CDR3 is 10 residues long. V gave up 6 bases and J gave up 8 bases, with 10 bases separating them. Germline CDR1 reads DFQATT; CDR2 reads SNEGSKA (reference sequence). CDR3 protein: CSAEDEGYTF. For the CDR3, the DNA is TGCAGTGCAGAGGATGAGGGCTACACCTTC.

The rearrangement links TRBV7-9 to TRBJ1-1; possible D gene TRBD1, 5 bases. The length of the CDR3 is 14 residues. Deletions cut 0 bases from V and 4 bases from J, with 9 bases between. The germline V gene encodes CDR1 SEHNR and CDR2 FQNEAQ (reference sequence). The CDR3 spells CASSLAGGLTEAFF. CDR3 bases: TGTGCCAGCAGCTTAGCGGGGGGTCTCACTGAAGCTTTCTTT. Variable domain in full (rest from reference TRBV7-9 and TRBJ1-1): DTGVSQNPRHKITKRGQNVTFRCDPISEHNRLYWYRQTLGQGPEFLTYFQNEAQLEKSRLLSDRFSAERPKGSFSTLEIQRTEQGDSAMYLCASSLAGGLTEAFFGQGTRLTVV.

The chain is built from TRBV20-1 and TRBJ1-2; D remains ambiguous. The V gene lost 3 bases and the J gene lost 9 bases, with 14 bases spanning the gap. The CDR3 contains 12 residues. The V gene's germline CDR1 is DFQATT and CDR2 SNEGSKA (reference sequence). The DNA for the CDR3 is TGCAGTGCTAGTGCGGAGGCGAGAAGCTACACCTTC. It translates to CSASAEARSYTF.

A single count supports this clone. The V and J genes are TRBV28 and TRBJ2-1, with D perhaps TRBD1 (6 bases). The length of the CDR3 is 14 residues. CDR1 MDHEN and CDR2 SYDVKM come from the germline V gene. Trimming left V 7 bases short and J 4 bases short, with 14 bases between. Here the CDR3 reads CASIRGGSYNEQFF. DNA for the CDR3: TGTGCCAGCATCCGAGGGGGTAGTTACAATGAGCAGTTCTTC. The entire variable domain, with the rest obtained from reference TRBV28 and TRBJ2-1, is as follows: DVKVTQSSRYLVKRTGEKVFLECVQDMDHENMFWYRQDPGLGLRLIYFSYDVKMKEKGDIPEGYSVSREKKERFSLILESASTNQTSMYLCASIRGGSYNEQFFGPGTRLTVL.

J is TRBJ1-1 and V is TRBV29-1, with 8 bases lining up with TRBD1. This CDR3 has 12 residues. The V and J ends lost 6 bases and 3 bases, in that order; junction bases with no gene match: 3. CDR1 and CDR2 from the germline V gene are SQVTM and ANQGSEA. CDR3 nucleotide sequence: TGCAGCGTGGACAGGGCGGACACTGAAGCTTTCTTT. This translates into CSVDRADTEAFF.

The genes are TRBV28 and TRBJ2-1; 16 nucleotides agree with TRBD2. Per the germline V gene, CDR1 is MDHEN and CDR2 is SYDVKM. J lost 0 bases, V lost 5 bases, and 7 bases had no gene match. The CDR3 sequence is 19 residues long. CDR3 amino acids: CASSPGLAGGKSSYNEQFF. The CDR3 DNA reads TGTGCCAGCAGTCCGGGACTAGCGGGGGGGAAGAGCTCCTACAATGAGCAGTTCTTC. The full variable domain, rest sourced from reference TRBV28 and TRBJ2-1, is DVKVTQSSRYLVKRTGEKVFLECVQDMDHENMFWYRQDPGLGLRLIYFSYDVKMKEKGDIPEGYSVSREKKERFSLILESASTNQTSMYLCASSPGLAGGKSSYNEQFFGPGTRLTVL.

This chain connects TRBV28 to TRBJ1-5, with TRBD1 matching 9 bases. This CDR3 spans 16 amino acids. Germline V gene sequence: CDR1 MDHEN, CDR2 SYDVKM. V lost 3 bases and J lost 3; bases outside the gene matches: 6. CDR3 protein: CASSLDRGLLNQPQHF. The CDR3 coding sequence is TGTGCCAGCAGTTTGGACAGGGGCCTTCTCAATCAGCCCCAGCATTTT. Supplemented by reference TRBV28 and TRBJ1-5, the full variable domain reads DVKVTQSSRYLVKRTGEKVFLECVQDMDHENMFWYRQDPGLGLRLIYFSYDVKMKEKGDIPEGYSVSREKKERFSLILESASTNQTSMYLCASSLDRGLLNQPQHFGDGTRLSIL.

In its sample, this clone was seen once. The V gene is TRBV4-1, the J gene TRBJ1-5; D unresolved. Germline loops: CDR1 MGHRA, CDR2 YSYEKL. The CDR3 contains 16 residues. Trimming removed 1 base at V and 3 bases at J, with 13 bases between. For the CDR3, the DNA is TGCGCCAGCAGCCAAGTTTGGTGGCAGGTCAATCAGCCCCAGCATTTT. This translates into CASSQVWWQVNQPQHF.

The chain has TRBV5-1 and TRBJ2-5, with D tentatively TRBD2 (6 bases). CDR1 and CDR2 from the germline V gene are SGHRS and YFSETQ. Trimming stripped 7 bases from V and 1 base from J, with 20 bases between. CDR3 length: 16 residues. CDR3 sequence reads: CASSASGDASQETQYF. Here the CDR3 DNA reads TGCGCCAGCTCTGCGTCGGGGGATGCTAGCCAAGAGACCCAGTACTTC.

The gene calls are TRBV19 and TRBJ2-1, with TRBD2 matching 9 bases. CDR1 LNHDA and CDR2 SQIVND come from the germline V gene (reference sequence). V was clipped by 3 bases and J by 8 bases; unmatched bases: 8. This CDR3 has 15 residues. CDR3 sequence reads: CASSIEASGEDEQFF. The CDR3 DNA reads TGTGCCAGTAGTATTGAGGCTAGCGGGGAGGATGAGCAGTTCTTC.

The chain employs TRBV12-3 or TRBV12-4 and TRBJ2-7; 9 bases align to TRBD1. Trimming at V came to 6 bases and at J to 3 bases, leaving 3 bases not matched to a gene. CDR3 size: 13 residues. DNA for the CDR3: TGTGCCAGCAGGAGGACAGGGGTCTACGAGCAGTACTTC. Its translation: CASRRTGVYEQYF.

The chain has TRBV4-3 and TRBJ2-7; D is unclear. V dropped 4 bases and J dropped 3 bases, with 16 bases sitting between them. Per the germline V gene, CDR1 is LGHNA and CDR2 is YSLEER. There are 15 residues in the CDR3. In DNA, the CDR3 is TGCGCCAGCAGCCCCCATGGCGCCGGAGACTACGAGCAGTACTTC. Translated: CASSPHGAGDYEQYF.

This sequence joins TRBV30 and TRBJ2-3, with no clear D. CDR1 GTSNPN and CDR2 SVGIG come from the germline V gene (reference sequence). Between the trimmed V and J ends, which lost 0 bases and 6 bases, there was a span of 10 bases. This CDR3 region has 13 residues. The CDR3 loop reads CAWSVEFRDTQYF. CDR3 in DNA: TGTGCCTGGAGTGTAGAATTCAGGGATACGCAGTATTTT.

The CDR3 bases are TGCAGTGCTAGTCGTCCTAAGGCGACACAAGAGACCCAGTACTTC. Translating gives CSASRPKATQETQYF. The chain employs TRBV20-1 and TRBJ2-5; unclear D gene. The V gene's germline CDR1 is DFQATT and CDR2 SNEGSKA (reference sequence). The CDR3 extends over 15 amino acids. The germline V and J ends were trimmed by 3 bases and 2 bases, with 16 bases remaining between them.

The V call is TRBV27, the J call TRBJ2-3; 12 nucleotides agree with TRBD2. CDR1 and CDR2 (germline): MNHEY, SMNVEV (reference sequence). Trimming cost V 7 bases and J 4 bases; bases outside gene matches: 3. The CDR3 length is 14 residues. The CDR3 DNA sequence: TGTGCCAGCATGGCTAGCGGGGGGGCAGATACGCAGTATTTT. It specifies CASMASGGADTQYF.

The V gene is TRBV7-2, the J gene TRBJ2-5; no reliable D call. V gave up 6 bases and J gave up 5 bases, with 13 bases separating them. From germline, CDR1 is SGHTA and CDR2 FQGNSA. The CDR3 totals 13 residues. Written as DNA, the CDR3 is TGTGCCAGCAGTTCGGCGGCGTGGGAGACCCAGTACTTC. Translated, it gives CASSSAAWETQYF.

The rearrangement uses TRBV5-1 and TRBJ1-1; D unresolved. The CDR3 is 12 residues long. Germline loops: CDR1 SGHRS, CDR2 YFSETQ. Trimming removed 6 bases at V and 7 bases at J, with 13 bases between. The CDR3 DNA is TGCGCCAGCATGGAGGTCCGGGGTGAAGCTTTCTTT. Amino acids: CASMEVRGEAFF.

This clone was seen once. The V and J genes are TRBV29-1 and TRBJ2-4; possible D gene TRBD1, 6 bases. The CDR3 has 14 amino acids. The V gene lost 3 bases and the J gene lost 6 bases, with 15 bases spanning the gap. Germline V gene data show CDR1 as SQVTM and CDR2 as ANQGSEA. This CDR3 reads CSVELQGFGNIQYF. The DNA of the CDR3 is TGCAGCGTTGAGCTACAGGGCTTCGGAAACATTCAGTACTTC.

The CDR3 nucleotides read TGTGCCAGCAGCACGTGGGGGACAGGGGGTGATGAGCAGTTCTTC. Protein product: CASSTWGTGGDEQFF. The J gene is TRBJ2-1, the V gene TRBV14; 11 bases line up with TRBD1. The length of the CDR3 is 15 residues. Per germline, CDR1 SGHDN and CDR2 FVKESK. Trimming at V came to 5 bases and at J to 8 bases, leaving 8 bases not matched to a gene.

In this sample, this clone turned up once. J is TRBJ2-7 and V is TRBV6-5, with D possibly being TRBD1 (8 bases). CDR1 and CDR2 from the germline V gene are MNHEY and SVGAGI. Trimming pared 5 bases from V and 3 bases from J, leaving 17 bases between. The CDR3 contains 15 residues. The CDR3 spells CASSPRGRGNYEQYF. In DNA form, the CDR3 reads TGTGCCAGCAGTCCCAGGGGGCGGGGGAACTACGAGCAGTACTTC.